A single T cell receptor (beta chain) is shown here with its context. This sample was taken from a study of cytomegalovirus exposure and HLA in healthy donors. Losses at the gene ends were 0 bases for V and 7 bases for J; bases not matched to a gene: 9. The germline CDR1 and CDR2 sequences are LNHNV and YYDKDF (reference sequence). The CDR3 runs 17 residues. The primer mix had 60 Vbeta and 13 Jbeta primers. In the original analysis: Per a later analysis, the number of unique TCR beta chains was approximately 73 million, of which 10 million to 11 million were shared. Clones were sequenced by immunoSEQ multiplex PCR, and TCRdb holds only the in-frame ones, with some missing. The V and J calls and clone size were taken over from that table, and D and trimming were inferred from the DNA. Altogether about 110,000 clones are present, roughly 85% being singletons, with the ten largest covering around 3%.

The sequence was collected from a woman between 35 and 50 years old in good health and CMV-seronegative. The material sequenced was PBMCs. V is TRBV15 and J is TRBJ2-4, with 10 bases lining up with TRBD1. The CDR3 is CATSRDAWGQGTNIQYF. In DNA form, the CDR3 reads TGTGCCACCAGCAGAGATGCTTGGGGACAGGGGACGAACATTCAGTACTTC.